The clone carrying this TCR beta chain was counted many times. TCRdb redid the calling of the RT-PCR reads with MiXCR, one entry per CDR3 protein. The table includes around 150,000 distinct CDR3 sequences, under 13% detected once. This record belongs to a study of response to subunit inactivated influenza vaccine. V lost 5 bases and J lost 7, with 20 bases in between. Germline values: CDR1 SGHTA, CDR2 FQGNSA. The CDR3 is made up of 15 amino acids. The specimen comprised non-naive T cells sorted from PBMCs, sampled more than 35 days after vaccination. The sequence was obtained from a man aged 50-59 years who received an inactivated influenza vaccine. V usage is TRBV7-2 and J usage is TRBJ1-2; TRBD1 is a possible D gene (5 bases). This CDR3 reads CASSPSQAGSGGYTF. CDR3 nucleotides: TGTGCCAGCAGCCCCTCACAAGCAGGGAGCGGTGGCTACACCTTC.